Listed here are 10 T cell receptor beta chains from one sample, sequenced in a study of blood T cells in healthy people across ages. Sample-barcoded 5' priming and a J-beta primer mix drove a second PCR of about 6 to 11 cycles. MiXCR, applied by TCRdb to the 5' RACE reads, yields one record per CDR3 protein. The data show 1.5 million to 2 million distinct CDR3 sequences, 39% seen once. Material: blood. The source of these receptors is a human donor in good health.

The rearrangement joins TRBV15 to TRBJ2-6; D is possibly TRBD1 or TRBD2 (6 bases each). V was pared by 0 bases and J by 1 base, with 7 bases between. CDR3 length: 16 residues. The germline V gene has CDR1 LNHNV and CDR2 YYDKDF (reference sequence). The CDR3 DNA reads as TGTGCCACCAGCAGAGAAGGGGGGTCTGGGGCCAACGTCCTGACTTTC. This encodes CATSREGGSGANVLTF.

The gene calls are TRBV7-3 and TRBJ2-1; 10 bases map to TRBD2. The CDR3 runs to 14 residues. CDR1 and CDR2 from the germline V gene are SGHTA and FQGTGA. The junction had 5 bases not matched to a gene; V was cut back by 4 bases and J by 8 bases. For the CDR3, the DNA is TGTGCCAGCAGCTCATCCGGGACTAGCGATGAGCAGTTCTTC. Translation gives CASSSSGTSDEQFF.

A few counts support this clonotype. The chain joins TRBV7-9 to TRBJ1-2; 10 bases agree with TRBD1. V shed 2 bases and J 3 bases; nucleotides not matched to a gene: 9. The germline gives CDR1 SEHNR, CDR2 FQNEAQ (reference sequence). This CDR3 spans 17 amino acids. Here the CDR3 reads CASSLWGQGYWDYGYTF. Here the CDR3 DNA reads TGTGCCAGCAGCTTATGGGGACAGGGGTATTGGGACTATGGCTACACCTTC.

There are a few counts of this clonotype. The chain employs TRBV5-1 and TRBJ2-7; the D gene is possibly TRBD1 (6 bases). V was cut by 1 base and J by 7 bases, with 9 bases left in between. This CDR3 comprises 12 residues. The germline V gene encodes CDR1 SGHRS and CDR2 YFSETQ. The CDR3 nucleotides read TGCGCCAGCAGCTTGACGACAGGTGAGCAGTACTTC. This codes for CASSLTTGEQYF. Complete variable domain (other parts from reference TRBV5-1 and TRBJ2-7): KAGVTQTPRYLIKTRGQQVTLSCSPISGHRSVSWYQQTPGQGLQFLFEYFSETQRNKGNFPGRFSGRQFSNSRSEMNVSTLELGDSALYLCASSLTTGEQYFGPGTRLTVT.

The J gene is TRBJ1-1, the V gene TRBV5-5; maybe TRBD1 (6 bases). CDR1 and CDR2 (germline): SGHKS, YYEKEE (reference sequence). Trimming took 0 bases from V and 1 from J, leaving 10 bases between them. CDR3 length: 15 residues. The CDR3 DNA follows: TGTGCCAGCAGCTTGGAGGGGGGCACGAACACTGAAGCTTTCTTT. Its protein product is CASSLEGGTNTEAFF.

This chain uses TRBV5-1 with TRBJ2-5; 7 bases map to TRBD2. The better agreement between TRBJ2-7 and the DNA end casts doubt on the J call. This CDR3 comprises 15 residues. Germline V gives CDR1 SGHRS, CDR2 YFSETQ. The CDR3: CASSLVLTSPYEQYF. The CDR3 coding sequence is TGCGCCAGCAGCTTGGTGTTGACTAGCCCCTACGAGCAGTACTTC.

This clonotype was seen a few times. CDR3 DNA: TGTGCCTGGAGTGTACTGTCGGGGGGGGGCTACAATGAGCAGTTCTTC. Translated: CAWSVLSGGGYNEQFF. J is TRBJ2-1 and V is TRBV30; 8 bases fit TRBD2. The CDR3 is 16 amino acids. Germline V gene data show CDR1 as GTSNPN and CDR2 as SVGIG (reference sequence). J lost 3 bases, V lost 0 bases, and 7 bases had no gene match.

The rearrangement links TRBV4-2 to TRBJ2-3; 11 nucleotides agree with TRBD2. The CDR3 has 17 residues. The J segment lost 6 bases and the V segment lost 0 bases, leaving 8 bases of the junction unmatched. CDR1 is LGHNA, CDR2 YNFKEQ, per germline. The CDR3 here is CASSQDTPSGGWDTQYF. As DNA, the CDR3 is TGTGCCAGCAGCCAAGATACTCCTAGCGGGGGGTGGGATACGCAGTATTTT.

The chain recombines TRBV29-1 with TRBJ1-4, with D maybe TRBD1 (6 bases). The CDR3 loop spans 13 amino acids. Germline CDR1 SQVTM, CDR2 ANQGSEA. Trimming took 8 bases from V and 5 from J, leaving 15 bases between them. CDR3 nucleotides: TGCAGCCCCCTTCGGCAGGGGAATGAAAAACTGTTTTTT. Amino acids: CSPLRQGNEKLFF.

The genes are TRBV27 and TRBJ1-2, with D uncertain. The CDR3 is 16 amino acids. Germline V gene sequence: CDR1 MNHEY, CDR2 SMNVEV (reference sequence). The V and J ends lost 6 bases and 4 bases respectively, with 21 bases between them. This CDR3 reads CASRSNIVPEAYGYTF. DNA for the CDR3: TGTGCCAGCAGAAGTAACATCGTACCGGAGGCCTATGGCTACACCTTC.